What follows are 4 T cell receptor beta chains derived from one specimen sequenced in a study of T cell responses to AZD1222 COVID-19 vaccine. Clones were sequenced by immunoSEQ multiplex PCR, and TCRdb holds only the in-frame ones, with some missing. The data hold approximately 180,000 clones, with over 80% observed a single time. Sequenced material: peripheral blood, taken on day 0 of AZD1222 vaccination. Every receptor here comes from an adult in good health.

The chain joins TRBV27 to TRBJ2-7; D is possibly TRBD1 (6 bases). The CDR3 runs to 14 residues. The germline CDR1 and CDR2 sequences are MNHEY and SMNVEV (reference sequence). V was clipped by 8 bases and J by 4 bases, with 18 bases between them. The CDR3 region is CASQLSGTRYEQYF. As DNA, the CDR3 is TGTGCCAGCCAATTGTCCGGGACAAGATACGAGCAGTACTTC.

This sequence joins TRBV7-2 and TRBJ2-5; D gene uncertain. Germline CDR1 is SGHTA and CDR2 is FQGNSA. The CDR3 totals 14 residues. V was cut by 6 bases and J by 1 base, with 12 bases left in between. The CDR3 sequence: CASRAEEFQETQYF. The CDR3 coding sequence is TGTGCCAGCAGGGCTGAGGAGTTCCAAGAGACCCAGTACTTC. The complete variable domain, with remaining parts taken from reference TRBV7-2 and TRBJ2-5, reads GAGVSQSPSNKVTEKGKDVELRCDPISGHTALYWYRQSLGQGLEFLIYFQGNSAPDKSGLPSDRFSAERTGGSVSTLTIQRTQQEDSAVYLCASRAEEFQETQYFGPGTRLLVL.

This clone was seen once. The rearrangement uses TRBV20-1 and TRBJ2-1; D gene ambiguous. The CDR3 contains 14 residues. The V end was cut by 3 bases, the J end by 5 bases, with 14 bases between. Germline loops: CDR1 DFQATT, CDR2 SNEGSKA (reference sequence). The CDR3 region has the DNA TGCAGTGCTAGTAAACGCGAAGTGAACAATGAGCAGTTCTTC. It specifies CSASKREVNNEQFF.

The V gene is TRBV11-3, the J gene TRBJ2-1; the D gene is possibly TRBD2 (5 bases). The germline CDR1 and CDR2 sequences are SGHNT and YENEEA. The V and J ends lost 2 bases and 0 bases respectively, with 8 bases between them. This CDR3 is 15 amino acids long. This CDR3 reads CASSLSRGSYNEQFF. The CDR3 DNA sequence: TGTGCCAGCAGCTTATCCCGGGGCTCCTACAATGAGCAGTTCTTC.